These 25 T cell receptor beta chains were all obtained from the same sample, sequenced in a study of tumor-infiltrating lymphocytes in primary liver carcinoma. TCR beta cDNA was prepared out of 500 ng total RNA by means of a constant-region primer. A slightly modified ARM-PCR protocol with three nested multiplex PCR rounds produced these TCR beta libraries. The two initial PCR rounds, nine to eleven cycles each, used TRBV1-TRBV30 forward and C-beta reverse primers. TCRdb re-called the multiplex PCR reads through MiXCR, storing one row per CDR3 protein. The sample records 250,000 to 400,000 distinct CDR3 sequences, 65% being singletons. Blood RNA came from unsorted whole blood; germline DNA was also extracted. The specimen sequenced was peripheral blood. The receptors shown here come from a man aged 35-49 years with primary liver carcinoma and hepatitis B virus infection.

This clonotype was seen more than once but under ten times. V is TRBV28 and J is TRBJ2-7, with D uncertain. The germline V and J ends were trimmed by 2 bases and 7 bases, with 6 bases remaining between them. There are 11 residues in the CDR3. The germline V gene has CDR1 MDHEN and CDR2 SYDVKM. The CDR3 is CASSLQREQYF. CDR3 nucleotide sequence: TGTGCCAGCAGTTTACAAAGGGAGCAGTACTTC.

Note on this clonotype: One end of the junction is discordant with germline, which a read error may explain. The V and J genes are TRBV10-3 and TRBJ2-1, with a tentative D call TRBD2 (6 bases). This CDR3 contains 16 residues. Germline CDR1 is ENHRY and CDR2 is SYGVKD. CDR3 sequence (DNA): TGTGTCATCATTGCTGGGATATCCGGGGGTCACAATGAGCAGTTCTTC. It is translated as CVIIAGISGGHNEQFF.

Worth noting for this clonotype: This clone may be a read error of a much larger clone one base away. This sequence joins TRBV6-2 or TRBV6-3 and TRBJ1-5, with 7 bases fitting TRBD1. Trimming removed 2 bases from V and 6 bases from J; junction bases left unmatched: 10. Germline-derived CDR1 and CDR2 are MNHEY and SVGEGT. The CDR3 runs 16 residues. CDR3 bases: TGTGCCAGCAGTTACGATCCCGTAGGGGGCCGTCAGCCCCAGCATTTT. Translating gives CASSYDPVGGRQPQHF.

A note on this clonotype: A clone one base away is much larger, so this may be a read error. The rearrangement uses TRBV6-6 and TRBJ2-7; perhaps TRBD1 as D (5 bases). V was cut by 2 bases and J by 6 bases, with 17 bases left in between. This CDR3 spans 15 amino acids. Germline CDR1 reads MNHNY; CDR2 reads SVGAGI (reference sequence). The chain's CDR3 is CASSYPPDSESEQYF. In nucleotides, the CDR3 is TGTGCCAGCAGTTACCCTCCCGACAGTGAATCCGAGCAGTACTTC.

This clonotype was seen once. Just one base apart from a much larger clone, this may be a read error. This is likely a read error, given that the CDR3 carries no conserved phenylalanine or tryptophan at its end. The chain combines TRBV6-1 with TRBJ1-2; D is ambiguous. This CDR3 is built from 15 residues. CDR1 is MNHNS, CDR2 SASEGT, per germline. V shed 2 bases and J shed 3 bases, with 13 bases lying between them. The CDR3 DNA is TGTGCCAGCAGTGAAATAAGGGATGGGGACTATGGCTACACCATC. This translates into CASSEIRDGDYGYTI.

The gene calls are TRBV12-3 or TRBV12-4 and TRBJ2-5; perhaps TRBD1 as D (5 bases). V gave up 8 bases and J gave up 7 bases, with 17 bases separating them. The length of the CDR3 is 13 residues. CDR3 region: CASGPTKRGTQYF. The CDR3, as DNA: TGTGCCAGCGGACCAACTAAAAGGGGGACCCAGTACTTC.

A remark on this clonotype: A much bigger clone sits one base away, suggesting this may be a read error. V usage is TRBV6-6 and J usage is TRBJ2-3; TRBD1 agrees at 9 bases. The length of the CDR3 is 15 residues. Germline V lookup: CDR1 MNHNY, CDR2 SVGAGI (reference sequence). The V and J ends lost 4 bases and 4 bases, in that order; junction bases with no gene match: 6. The CDR3 nucleotides are TGTGCCAGCAGTTTGGCACAGGGGGCACCAGATACGCAGTATTTT. It translates to CASSLAQGAPDTQYF.

About this clonotype: One junction end does not reproduce the germline sequence, and a read error may be involved. V usage is TRBV11-2 and J usage is TRBJ2-3; D could derive from TRBD1 or TRBD2 (7 bases each). The CDR3 length is 14 residues. Germline V CDR1 and CDR2: SGHAT, FQNNGV. The chain's CDR3 is CVSSSPRGGDMQYF. As DNA, the CDR3 is TGTGTCAGCAGCTCTCCCAGGGGGGGAGATATGCAGTATTTT.

This clonotype was detected many times. Written as DNA, the CDR3 is TGTGCCAGCAGTTCGTTTGGGTCTAGCAATCAGCCCCAGCATTTT. This codes for CASSSFGSSNQPQHF. V gene TRBV6-1 combines with J gene TRBJ1-5, with D hard to call. Trimming removed 5 bases from V and 0 bases from J, with 11 bases in between. Germline V lookup: CDR1 MNHNS, CDR2 SASEGT. CDR3 length equals 15 residues.

Many counts were recorded for this clonotype. The V gene is TRBV4-2, the J gene TRBJ2-1, with D perhaps matching TRBD1 (6 bases). CDR3 length: 12 residues. V gave up 4 bases and J gave up 10 bases, with 11 bases separating them. Germline CDR1 and CDR2: LGHNA and YNFKEQ. As DNA, the CDR3 is TGTGCCAGCAGCCGCGCCACAGGGGAGCAGTTCTTC. It yields the protein CASSRATGEQFF.

Regarding this clonotype: Without the conserved terminal phenylalanine or tryptophan, this CDR3 likely stems from a read error. The V gene is TRBV24-1, the J gene TRBJ1-1; tentatively, D is TRBD1 (6 bases). V was cut by 1 base and J by 6 bases, with 8 bases left in between. The germline CDR1 and CDR2 sequences are KGHDR and SFDVKD. The CDR3 is made up of 13 amino acids. The CDR3 reads CATSDFRGSEAFL. CDR3 nucleotides: TGTGCCACCAGTGATTTTAGGGGGTCTGAAGCTTTCCTT.

As concerns this clonotype: A much larger clone lies one base from this, so it may be a read error. The chain employs TRBV6-1 and TRBJ1-3; 8 positions agree with TRBD1. The CDR3 is 14 residues long. The V gene's germline CDR1 is MNHNS and CDR2 SASEGT. This CDR3 is CASMGQASGNNIYF. As DNA, the CDR3 is TGTGCCAGCATGGGACAGGCCTCTGGAAACAACATATATTTT.

For this clonotype: At one end, the junction sequence differs from germline, possibly due to a read error. The V gene is TRBV12-3 or TRBV12-4, the J gene TRBJ1-5, with D uncertain. The CDR3 has 16 residues. In DNA form, the CDR3 reads TGTGCCAGTAGTTCTCCGGGATACGTTAGCAATCAGCCCCAGCATTTT. Its translation is CASSSPGYVSNQPQHF.

As for this clonotype: Sequence at one end of the junction differs from germline and may be a read error. V usage is TRBV10-3 and J usage is TRBJ2-1; weak D call: TRBD2 (6 bases). CDR1 ENHRY and CDR2 SYGVKD come from the germline V gene. This CDR3 is built from 16 residues. The CDR3 here is CVISESEGGGYNEQFF. DNA of the CDR3: TGTGTCATCAGTGAGTCTGAGGGAGGCGGCTACAATGAGCAGTTCTTC.

This rearrangement joins TRBV2 to TRBJ2-4, with D perhaps matching TRBD1 or TRBD2 (7 bases each). Trimming shortened V by 3 bases and J by 6 bases, and 15 bases separated the two germline ends. The CDR3 runs to 15 residues. Germline V gives CDR1 SNHLY, CDR2 FYNNEI. The CDR3 sequence is CASSDPDREGNIQYF. The CDR3 coding sequence is TGTGCCAGCAGTGACCCCGACAGGGAGGGAAACATTCAGTACTTC. The full variable domain, rest sourced from reference TRBV2 and TRBJ2-4, is EPEVTQTPSHQVTQMGQEVILRCVPISNHLYFYWYRQILGQKVEFLVSFYNNEISEKSEIFDDQFSVERPDGSNFTLKIRSTKLEDSAMYFCASSDPDREGNIQYFGAGTRLSVL.

Points on this clonotype: A much bigger clone sits one base away, suggesting this may be a read error. This chain joins TRBV6-5 and TRBJ1-4; D may be TRBD1 (6 bases). Trimming removed 8 bases from V and 8 bases from J, with 18 bases in between. The CDR3 runs to 14 residues. Germline V gene sequence: CDR1 MNHEY, CDR2 SVGAGI. CDR3 residues: CASGYGQCREKLFF. CDR3 DNA sequence: TGTGCCAGCGGGTATGGACAGTGTCGAGAAAAACTGTTTTTT.

Note on this clonotype: A much larger clone differs by one base, so this may be a read error. This is likely a read error, given that the CDR3 carries no conserved phenylalanine or tryptophan at its end. CDR3 amino acids: CAISATSHEQFS. CDR3 DNA: TGTGCCATCAGTGCAACTAGCCATGAGCAGTTCTCC. The V call is TRBV10-3, the J call TRBJ2-1, with a weak D call TRBD2 (6 bases). CDR1 and CDR2 (germline): ENHRY, SYGVKD. The CDR3 extends over 12 amino acids. V lost 4 bases and J lost 8, with 9 bases in between.

This chain links TRBV12-3 or TRBV12-4 with TRBJ1-2; D may be TRBD1 (6 bases). Trimming pared 7 bases from V and 6 bases from J, leaving 18 bases between. This CDR3 comprises 14 residues. The CDR3 is CASNIGGCQNGYTF. The CDR3 DNA follows: TGTGCCAGCAACATAGGGGGGTGCCAGAATGGCTACACCTTC.

Many counts were recorded for this clonotype. The V call is TRBV6-1, the J call TRBJ2-4; 10 nucleotides line up with TRBD1. V lost 6 bases to trimming and J lost 5 bases; unmatched junction nucleotides: 4. Germline CDR1 is MNHNS and CDR2 is SASEGT. The length of the CDR3 is 14 residues. DNA for the CDR3: TGTGCCAGCAGCCGCGGGACAGGGGAAAACATTCAGTACTTC. It yields the protein CASSRGTGENIQYF.

This clonotype was counted ten times or more. The chain employs TRBV6-1 and TRBJ1-1, with D possibly TRBD1 on 5 matching bases. Germline assignment: CDR1 MNHNS and CDR2 SASEGT. This CDR3 region has 15 residues. The V and J ends lost 5 bases and 6 bases respectively, with 19 bases between them. The CDR3, as DNA: TGTGCCAGCAGTTCACTTCTGGGGGTAGGAGCTGAAGCTTTCTTT. Translated, it gives CASSSLLGVGAEAFF.

In regard to this clonotype: This may stem from a read error, because a much larger clone lies one nucleotide away. The V gene is TRBV4-3, the J gene TRBJ2-5; 8 nucleotides match TRBD1. CDR3 size: 15 residues. From germline, CDR1 is LGHNA and CDR2 YSLEER. The CDR3 DNA reads TGCGCCAGCAGCCAGACGGACAGGGTCGAAGAGGCCCAGTACTTC. Residues: CASSQTDRVEEAQYF.

Note on this clonotype: At one of its ends the junction is not consistent with the germline gene, which may arise from a read error. This chain joins TRBV5-1 and TRBJ2-7; D not certain. The CDR3 sequence is 16 residues long. Germline V gene lookup returns CDR1 SGHRS and CDR2 YFSETQ. The CDR3 nucleotides are TGCGCCTGCAGCCCGAACTCAGCAACAGCCTCCTACGAGCAGTACTTC. Its translation is CACSPNSATASYEQYF.

The genes are TRBV7-3 and TRBJ2-2; no clear D gene. Deletions cut 5 bases from V and 5 bases from J, with 12 bases between. The CDR3 is 14 residues long. CDR1 SGHTA and CDR2 FQGTGA come from the germline V gene. The CDR3 loop reads CASSPGPLTGELFF. CDR3 DNA: TGTGCCAGCAGCCCTGGGCCTCTAACCGGGGAGCTGTTTTTT.

A remark on this clonotype: One end of the junction fails to match germline, which may point to a read error. The chain joins TRBV5-6 to TRBJ1-1, with D perhaps matching TRBD1 (5 bases). Germline V gene sequence: CDR1 SGHDT, CDR2 YYEEEE. This CDR3 is 13 amino acids long. CDR3 region: CASSLNRGSESFF. The CDR3 DNA follows: TGTGCCAGCAGCTTAAACCGGGGGTCTGAATCTTTCTTT.

Remarks on this clonotype: The missing conserved phenylalanine or tryptophan at the end of this CDR3 makes a read error likely. The genes are TRBV11-1 and TRBJ1-5; D remains unclear. V lost 1 base and J lost 2, with 9 bases in between. The CDR3 extends over 15 amino acids. The V gene's germline CDR1 is SGHAT and CDR2 FQDESV (reference sequence). The CDR3 is CASSLEGKGNQPQHY. The CDR3 coding sequence is TGTGCCAGCAGCTTAGAAGGGAAGGGCAATCAGCCCCAGCATTAT.